This TCR beta chain was captured in a study of T cell responses to AZD1222 COVID-19 vaccine. Overall study context: Second-dose timings of about 4 or about 12 weeks were pooled.

Study conclusions and caveats: In a largely white British group with more females than males, clonal diversity was possibly underestimated.

Sequencing used immunoSEQ multiplex PCR; TCRdb keeps in-frame clones, though not all of them. The profile shows 75,000 to 100,000 clones, 90% of them singletons. V trimming: 1 base; J trimming: 4 bases; junction bases outside the gene matches: 6. This CDR3 has 15 residues. The germline V gene has CDR1 SGHVS and CDR2 FQNEAQ. A note on this clone: The antigen is undetermined.

This chain joins TRBV7-8 and TRBJ2-7; 8 bases align to TRBD2. This TCR was recovered from an adult in good health. Sequenced material: peripheral blood, taken on day 0 of AZD1222 vaccination. The CDR3 DNA reads as TGTGCCAGCAGCTTAGTGTCGGCTAGCGGGTACGAGCAGTACTTC. Its protein is CASSLVSASGYEQYF.